A single TCR beta chain is shown here with its context. Antigen: not known. The data stem from a study of T cell responses to AZD1222 COVID-19 vaccine. Study results and limitations: The number of AZD1222 recipients seropositive at baseline was only five to seven.

Germline V gene lookup returns CDR1 SGHKS and CDR2 YYEKEE (reference sequence). V gave up 0 bases and J gave up 3 bases, with 14 bases separating them. This CDR3 comprises 16 residues. Pooling covered second doses at about 4 or about 12 weeks. The assay was immunoSEQ multiplex PCR, and TCRdb's table has in-frame clones only and misses some. Of 90,000 to 120,000 clones listed, about 92% are singletons. Sequences were derived from peripheral blood, sampled 28 days after the second AZD1222 dose. The chain links TRBV5-5 to TRBJ2-3; D may match TRBD1 or TRBD2 (5 bases each). The receptor was isolated from an adult who received the AZD1222 COVID-19 vaccine. The CDR3 protein is CASSLGATGGTDTQYF. CDR3 nucleotides: TGTGCCAGCAGCTTGGGGGCAACAGGAGGAACAGATACGCAGTATTTT.